The 10 T cell receptor beta chains reported below all come from one sample, sequenced in a study of cytomegalovirus exposure and HLA in healthy donors. In the PCR, 60 Vbeta and 13 Jbeta primers were used. Method: immunoSEQ multiplex PCR; TCRdb's copy keeps in-frame clones and lacks some. Among roughly 150,000 clones listed, roughly four fifths were seen once. Sequencing was done on a sample of PBMCs. Receptors were obtained from a woman in her thirties or forties in good health and CMV-seronegative.

On this clone itself: Other DNA sequences in the same sample also yield this CDR3. The chain joins TRBV5-1 to TRBJ2-1; D possibly corresponds to TRBD2 (5 bases). Trimming removed 2 bases from V and 4 bases from J, with 13 bases in between. In germline, CDR1 is SGHRS, CDR2 YFSETQ. This CDR3 comprises 15 residues. CDR3 nucleotide sequence: TGCGCCAGCAGCTTTTCTGGGAGTGATTACAATGAGCAGTTCTTC. This translates into CASSFSGSDYNEQFF.

The chain couples TRBV11-2 to TRBJ2-1, with 10 bases matching TRBD2. CDR3 length equals 19 residues. The ends lost 2 bases at V and 10 bases at J; junction bases unmatched: 20. Germline CDR1 reads SGHAT; CDR2 reads FQNNGV. The CDR3 loop reads CASSLKSSVALAGAREQFF. In DNA form, the CDR3 reads TGTGCCAGCAGCTTAAAATCCTCTGTCGCGCTAGCGGGAGCCCGGGAGCAGTTCTTC.

The chain is built from TRBV5-5 and TRBJ1-5; D perhaps matches TRBD1 (5 bases). The CDR3 is 14 amino acids. V was trimmed by 0 bases and J by 7 bases, leaving 11 bases between them. Germline CDR1 is SGHKS and CDR2 is YYEKEE (reference sequence). CDR3 region: CASSLGGGAQPQHF. The CDR3 bases are TGTGCCAGCAGCTTGGGGGGGGGTGCCCAGCCCCAGCATTTT.

This clone was observed once. CDR3: CASSPWGASRVQYF. CDR3 DNA: TGTGCCAGCAGCCCCTGGGGAGCCTCGCGAGTGCAGTACTTC. The chain combines TRBV5-6 with TRBJ2-5, with D tentatively TRBD2 (5 bases). V was cut by 4 bases and J by 11 bases, with 21 bases left in between. The CDR3 covers 14 residues. The germline CDR1 and CDR2 sequences are SGHDT and YYEEEE.

Of note for this clone: An end of the junction does not agree with germline; a read error may underlie this. The V and J genes are TRBV18 and TRBJ1-1, with a weak D call TRBD1 (5 bases). This CDR3 comprises 14 residues. Per germline, CDR1 KGHSH and CDR2 LQKENI. Here the CDR3 reads CAGSPTALNTEAFF. The CDR3 DNA is TGTGCCGGCTCTCCGACAGCTCTGAACACTGAAGCTTTCTTT.

The CDR3 reads CAWSPGSGYGYTF. CDR3 nucleotides: TGTGCCTGGAGTCCAGGATCAGGCTATGGCTACACCTTC. The rearrangement uses TRBV30 and TRBJ1-2; D gene unclear. V shed 2 bases and J shed 4 bases, with 11 bases lying between them. CDR1 and CDR2 (germline): GTSNPN, SVGIG (reference sequence). This CDR3 has 13 residues.

This chain joins TRBV5-1 and TRBJ2-3, with D uncertain. CDR3 size: 16 residues. V gave up 0 bases and J gave up 0 bases, with 11 bases separating them. Germline V CDR1 and CDR2: SGHRS, YFSETQ. The DNA for the CDR3 is TGCGCCAGCAGCTTGGCAATGGCGGCTAGCACAGATACGCAGTATTTT. Translated, it gives CASSLAMAASTDTQYF.

The J gene is TRBJ2-2, the V gene TRBV27, with D possibly being TRBD1 (5 bases). Germline CDR1 MNHEY, CDR2 SMNVEV (reference sequence). Trimming shortened V by 5 bases and J by 6 bases, and 13 bases separated the two germline ends. The CDR3 has 14 amino acids. As DNA, the CDR3 is TGTGCCAGCAGTCTTAGACAGTACCCCGGGGAGCTGTTTTTT. The encoded protein is CASSLRQYPGELFF.

The V gene is TRBV5-5, the J gene TRBJ1-5; 8 bases agree with TRBD1. CDR1 and CDR2 from the germline V gene are SGHKS and YYEKEE (reference sequence). The CDR3 contains 18 residues. V shed 2 bases, J shed 0 bases, and the junction held 10 bases outside the gene matches. The CDR3 DNA sequence: TGTGCCAGCAGCTTCGGACAGGGAAGTTCATATAGCAATCAGCCCCAGCATTTT. Translating gives CASSFGQGSSYSNQPQHF.

The rearrangement links TRBV9 to TRBJ1-1; 8 bases align to TRBD1. CDR3 size: 15 residues. Germline V lookup: CDR1 SGDLS, CDR2 YYNGEE. V lost 0 bases, J lost 3 bases, and 4 bases stayed unmatched. The CDR3 is CASSVVPGGHTEAFF. CDR3 nucleotide sequence: TGTGCCAGCAGCGTAGTTCCAGGGGGCCACACTGAAGCTTTCTTT. The complete variable domain, with remaining parts taken from reference TRBV9 and TRBJ1-1, reads DSGVTQTPKHLITATGQRVTLRCSPRSGDLSVYWYQQSLDQGLQFLIQYYNGEERAKGNILERFSAQQFPDLHSELNLSSLELGDSALYFCASSVVPGGHTEAFFGQGTRLTVV.